A single sample is the source of the 20 T cell receptor beta chains below, sequenced in a study of PD-1 blockade in classical Hodgkin lymphoma. Data came from immunoSEQ multiplex PCR; TCRdb stores just in-frame clones and leaves some out. The sample gives 43,000 or so clones, over 70% of which show up once; approximately 11% is in the top ten. All the patients suffered relapse after autologous stem cell transplantation, and brentuximab vedotin exposure differed. Sequenced here: peripheral blood mononuclear cells (PBMCs), sampled at baseline. The receptors derive from a human donor with classical Hodgkin lymphoma.

The chain has TRBV19 and TRBJ1-1; D remains unclear. CDR1 and CDR2 from the germline V gene are LNHDA and SQIVND (reference sequence). The V end was cut by 8 bases, the J end by 0 bases, with 10 bases between. The CDR3 length is 13 residues. The CDR3 nucleotides are TGTGCCAGTGCCCCCCGGGTGAACACTGAAGCTTTCTTT. This gives the protein CASAPRVNTEAFF.

This clone was seen a handful of times. V is TRBV19 and J is TRBJ1-2; TRBD1 matches 8 bases. This CDR3 region has 13 residues. CDR1 is LNHDA, CDR2 SQIVND, per germline (reference sequence). The V gene end was trimmed by 8 bases and the J gene end by 6 bases; junction bases not matched to a gene: 8. The CDR3 protein is CASATGVANGYTF. The CDR3 nucleotides read TGTGCCAGTGCGACAGGGGTGGCAAATGGCTACACCTTC.

The J gene is TRBJ2-7, the V gene TRBV29-1; 10 nucleotides align to TRBD2. There are 14 residues in the CDR3. Germline CDR1 reads SQVTM; CDR2 reads ANQGSEA. The ends lost 4 bases at V and 2 bases at J; junction bases unmatched: 5. As DNA, the CDR3 is TGCAGCGTTGGGAGCGGGGGGGGGACCTACGAGCAGTACTTC. As protein: CSVGSGGGTYEQYF.

The chain recombines TRBV27 with TRBJ1-2, with D possibly matching TRBD1 (5 bases). The CDR3 totals 13 residues. Germline CDR1 and CDR2: MNHEY and SMNVEV (reference sequence). V lost 3 bases to trimming and J lost 7 bases, with 12 bases between them. The DNA of the CDR3 is TGTGCCAGCAGTTTGGGCCAGGGAGGTGGCTACACCTTC. It translates to CASSLGQGGGYTF.

CDR3 sequence reads: CASSAGTGPNQPQHF. The CDR3 nucleotides are TGCGCCAGCAGCGCAGGGACAGGGCCCAATCAGCCCCAGCATTTT. J is TRBJ1-5 and V is TRBV5-1, with 9 bases that match TRBD1. V dropped 4 bases and J dropped 3; count of bases not matched to a gene: 5. This CDR3 region has 15 residues. Germline V gene data show CDR1 as SGHRS and CDR2 as YFSETQ.

CDR3 residues: CASSDGGAYGYTF. DNA of the CDR3: TGTGCCAGCAGCGATGGAGGGGCTTATGGCTACACCTTC. J is TRBJ1-2 and V is TRBV7-6, with TRBD1 as a possible D gene (5 bases). Trimming took 5 bases from V and 5 from J, leaving 12 bases between them. Per the germline V gene, CDR1 is SGHVS and CDR2 is FNYEAQ. The CDR3 extends over 13 amino acids.

V is TRBV7-7 and J is TRBJ2-2; no definite D call. The CDR3 is made up of 15 amino acids. Trimming took off 1 base at V and 3 bases at J, with 9 bases between the two ends. The germline CDR1 and CDR2 sequences are SSHAT and FNYEAQ (reference sequence). CDR3 protein: CASSLGSLDTGELFF. The CDR3 coding sequence is TGTGCCAGCAGCTTAGGAAGCCTCGACACCGGGGAGCTGTTTTTT.

The chain has TRBV5-1 and TRBJ2-1; 7 bases fit TRBD2. Germline loops: CDR1 SGHRS, CDR2 YFSETQ. Trimming at V came to 4 bases and at J to 0 bases, leaving 4 bases not matched to a gene. The CDR3 spans 15 residues. As DNA, the CDR3 is TGCGCCAGCAGCCAAAGCGGGGACTCCTACAATGAGCAGTTCTTC. Translating it yields CASSQSGDSYNEQFF.

The rearrangement links TRBV6-1 to TRBJ2-7, with D perhaps matching TRBD2 (5 bases). This CDR3 comprises 15 residues. Between the trimmed V and J ends, which lost 0 bases and 0 bases, there was a span of 9 bases. Germline V gene data show CDR1 as MNHNS and CDR2 as SASEGT. Here the CDR3 reads CASSEAGVSSYEQYF. CDR3 bases: TGTGCCAGCAGTGAAGCCGGGGTTAGCTCCTACGAGCAGTACTTC.

The chain recombines TRBV25-1 with TRBJ2-2; D is unclear. Germline lookup yields CDR1 MGHDK and CDR2 SYGVNS. There are 12 residues in the CDR3. Trimming removed 8 bases at V and 4 bases at J, with 8 bases between. The CDR3 DNA reads as TGTGCCAGCCATGCACCCACCGGGGAGCTGTTTTTT. Translation: CASHAPTGELFF.

This clone was seen a few times. The rearrangement uses TRBV28 and TRBJ1-2, with D unresolved. The CDR3 spans 10 residues. CDR1 and CDR2 from the germline V gene are MDHEN and SYDVKM. Trimming shortened V by 8 bases and J by 1 base, and 2 bases separated the two germline ends. CDR3 nucleotide sequence: TGTGCCAGCTTTAACTATGGCTACACCTTC. It codes for CASFNYGYTF.

This clone was picked up a small number of times. The DNA of the CDR3 is TGTGCCTGGACACTCGGAGGGAACACTGAAGCTTTCTTT. Translating it yields CAWTLGGNTEAFF. The chain is built from TRBV30 and TRBJ1-1, with D unclear. CDR3 size: 13 residues. Germline assignment: CDR1 GTSNPN and CDR2 SVGIG (reference sequence). V lost 4 bases to trimming and J lost 1 base, with 10 bases between them.

The rearrangement uses TRBV11-3 and TRBJ1-1, with TRBD1 identical over 7 bases. The germline V gene has CDR1 SGHNT and CDR2 YENEEA. The V gene end was trimmed by 4 bases and the J gene end by 8 bases; junction bases not matched to a gene: 7. The CDR3 consists of 13 residues. The CDR3 here is CASSSGQNLEAFF. CDR3 coding DNA: TGTGCCAGCAGCTCGGGACAGAACTTAGAAGCTTTCTTT.

The rearrangement joins TRBV25-1 to TRBJ2-2; either TRBD1 or TRBD2 may fit D (6 bases each). The CDR3 covers 14 residues. Germline V gene lookup returns CDR1 MGHDK and CDR2 SYGVNS. V gave up 8 bases and J gave up 7 bases, with 17 bases separating them. DNA for the CDR3: TGTGCCAGCCGAATAGGGGGGCCCAACGGGGAGCTGTTTTTT. This sequence encodes CASRIGGPNGELFF.

The CDR3 region has the DNA TGTGCCAGCACCGGACAGGCACTCTATGGCTACACCTTC. Amino acids: CASTGQALYGYTF. The J gene is TRBJ1-2, the V gene TRBV6-1; 7 bases line up with TRBD1. The germline gives CDR1 MNHNS, CDR2 SASEGT. The trim removed 7 bases at V and 4 bases at J, leaving 6 bases unmatched. The CDR3 spans 13 residues.

The J gene is TRBJ2-3, the V gene TRBV7-9; D call uncertain. The CDR3 consists of 17 residues. Germline-derived CDR1 and CDR2 are SEHNR and FQNEAQ (reference sequence). V was cut by 5 bases and J by 2 bases, with 20 bases left in between. This CDR3 reads CASSPLPPYPDTDTQYF. The CDR3 DNA follows: TGTGCCAGCAGCCCACTTCCCCCCTACCCAGACACAGATACGCAGTATTTT.

The chain has TRBV7-9 and TRBJ2-3; D gene uncertain. The V end lost 0 bases, the J end lost 2 bases, and 9 bases lay between the germline ends. Germline V gives CDR1 SEHNR, CDR2 FQNEAQ (reference sequence). CDR3 size: 15 residues. This CDR3 reads CASSLAEISTDTQYF. For the CDR3, the DNA is TGTGCCAGCAGCTTAGCGGAGATATCCACAGATACGCAGTATTTT.

The CDR3 bases are TGTGCCTGGAGTGTATTACAGGGCAAGCGCGTTGGTGAGGCCAAAAACATTCAGTACTTC. This encodes CAWSVLQGKRVGEAKNIQYF. J is TRBJ2-4 and V is TRBV30, with TRBD1 as a possible D gene (6 bases). Germline V lookup: CDR1 GTSNPN, CDR2 SVGIG (reference sequence). The CDR3 length is 20 residues. V dropped 0 bases and J dropped 1 base, with 25 bases sitting between them.

The chain carries TRBV19 and TRBJ2-3; D is undetermined. Germline V gene lookup returns CDR1 LNHDA and CDR2 SQIVND (reference sequence). Trimming removed 5 bases from V and 0 bases from J, with 6 bases in between. The CDR3 loop spans 13 amino acids. The CDR3 coding sequence is TGTGCCAGTAGTCAAGGGAGCACAGATACGCAGTATTTT. It codes for CASSQGSTDTQYF.

This clone was picked up a small number of times. The chain carries TRBV10-1 and TRBJ1-1, with D hard to call. Trimming shortened V by 2 bases and J by 1 base, and 5 bases separated the two germline ends. This CDR3 has 13 amino acids. Germline CDR1 and CDR2: WNHNN and SYGVQD (reference sequence). The CDR3 reads CASSENENTEAFF. CDR3 sequence (DNA): TGCGCCAGCAGTGAGAACGAGAACACTGAAGCTTTCTTT.